These 24 T cell receptor beta chains were all obtained from the same sample, sequenced in a study of blood T cell repertoires in COVID-19. Produced via immunoSEQ multiplex PCR; TCRdb's table is partial and in-frame only. The data show about 93,000 clones, with roughly 90% seen just once and approximately 1.5% held by the top ten. Sequencing was carried out using peripheral blood. Receptors originate from a human donor with active COVID-19. The donor label of this sample is uncertain.

The V call is TRBV7-2, the J call TRBJ2-3, with D perhaps matching TRBD2 (5 bases). In germline, CDR1 is SGHTA, CDR2 FQGNSA. This CDR3 spans 15 amino acids. Trimming shortened V by 5 bases and J by 2 bases, and 14 bases separated the two germline ends. The CDR3 spells CASSAPGDFTDTQYF. CDR3 nucleotides: TGTGCCAGCAGCGCCCCCGGGGATTTCACAGATACGCAGTATTTT.

V is TRBV18 and J is TRBJ2-5; TRBD1 aligns across 7 bases. The junction had 10 bases not matched to a gene; V was cut back by 4 bases and J by 5 bases. The CDR3 extends over 15 amino acids. Germline V gives CDR1 KGHSH, CDR2 LQKENI. For the CDR3, the DNA is TGTGCCAGCTCACACCGACAGGGATCAGGGGAGACCCAGTACTTC. It encodes CASSHRQGSGETQYF.

The genes are TRBV6-1 and TRBJ2-4; 12 bases match TRBD2. CDR1 is MNHNS, CDR2 SASEGT, per germline. This CDR3 spans 18 amino acids. Losses at the gene ends were 2 bases for V and 1 base for J; bases not matched to a gene: 6. The CDR3, as DNA: TGTGCCAGCAGTGAATGGGCTAGCGGGGGGGTTGCCAAAAACATTCAGTACTTC. Its protein product is CASSEWASGGVAKNIQYF.

J is TRBJ2-7 and V is TRBV5-6; TRBD2 might be the D (6 bases). V lost 0 bases, J lost 7 bases, and 17 bases lay in between. Germline V CDR1 and CDR2: SGHDT, YYEEEE. The CDR3 runs to 15 residues. CDR3: CASSLVGSDAGEQYF. As DNA, the CDR3 is TGTGCCAGCAGCTTGGTCGGGTCGGACGCGGGGGAGCAGTACTTC.

This chain links TRBV2 with TRBJ2-1, with 7 positions matching TRBD2. CDR1 and CDR2 (germline): SNHLY, FYNNEI. CDR3 length: 13 residues. The V and J ends lost 6 bases and 3 bases, in that order; junction bases with no gene match: 2. CDR3 in amino acids: CASSLADYNEQFF. CDR3 nucleotide sequence: TGTGCCAGCAGCCTAGCGGACTACAATGAGCAGTTCTTC.

The CDR3 loop reads CASSSIRDRTYEQYF. The CDR3 DNA reads as TGTGCCAGCAGCTCGATTCGGGACAGGACCTACGAGCAGTACTTC. The chain combines TRBV11-2 with TRBJ2-7; 8 bases align to TRBD1. CDR3 length equals 15 residues. From germline, CDR1 is SGHAT and CDR2 FQNNGV. V was clipped by 4 bases and J by 2 bases; unmatched bases: 7.

This clone was seen only once. This chain links TRBV27 with TRBJ1-5; a weak D match, TRBD1 (5 bases). Germline CDR1 and CDR2: MNHEY and SMNVEV (reference sequence). Trimming cost V 6 bases and J 6 bases, with 15 bases left between them. CDR3 length: 14 residues. The CDR3 region is CASSKTGGIQPQHF. The CDR3 coding sequence is TGTGCCAGCAGCAAGACCGGGGGAATTCAGCCCCAGCATTTT.

The chain couples TRBV7-9 to TRBJ1-2; D is ambiguous. The CDR3 loop spans 15 amino acids. Germline CDR1 and CDR2: SEHNR and FQNEAQ (reference sequence). Trimming removed 1 base at V and 2 bases at J, with 11 bases between. CDR3 protein: CASSLGRGVNYGYTF. The CDR3 coding sequence is TGTGCCAGCAGCTTAGGCCGGGGTGTCAACTATGGCTACACCTTC.

The gene calls are TRBV3-1 (or the pseudogene TRBV3-2) and TRBJ2-3; D unclear. The CDR3 has 15 amino acids. With 1 base removed from V and 1 base from J, the gap between germline ends came to 9 bases. In germline, CDR1 is LGHDT, CDR2 YNNKEL (reference sequence). This CDR3 is CASSQASLGTDTQYF. The CDR3 coding sequence is TGTGCCAGCAGCCAAGCGTCCCTAGGCACAGATACGCAGTATTTT.

The rearrangement uses TRBV12-5 and TRBJ2-7; D is possibly TRBD2 (6 bases). The germline gives CDR1 LGHNT, CDR2 FRNRAP. V was pared by 5 bases and J by 4 bases, with 12 bases between. This CDR3 has 13 residues. CDR3 coding DNA: TGTGCTAGTGGTGCGGGGACCGAGTACGAGCAGTACTTC. It specifies CASGAGTEYEQYF.

This chain links TRBV27 with TRBJ2-5; D gene unclear. CDR1 MNHEY and CDR2 SMNVEV come from the germline V gene (reference sequence). Trimming stripped 2 bases from V and 4 bases from J, with 8 bases between. The CDR3 covers 13 residues. CDR3 in DNA: TGTGCCAGCAGTTTACGACTGTCAGAGACCCAGTACTTC. Its translation: CASSLRLSETQYF.

This clone was detected only once. The chain uses TRBV7-9 and TRBJ1-1; D is ambiguous. Trimming took 5 bases from V and 5 from J, leaving 12 bases between them. There are 13 residues in the CDR3. The germline V gene has CDR1 SEHNR and CDR2 FQNEAQ (reference sequence). CDR3 in amino acids: CASSVGTGTEAFF. The CDR3 coding sequence is TGTGCCAGCAGCGTAGGTACGGGGACTGAAGCTTTCTTT. Full variable domain (outside the CDR3, taken from reference TRBV7-9 and TRBJ1-1): DTGVSQNPRHKITKRGQNVTFRCDPISEHNRLYWYRQTLGQGPEFLTYFQNEAQLEKSRLLSDRFSAERPKGSFSTLEIQRTEQGDSAMYLCASSVGTGTEAFFGQGTRLTVV.

The chain joins TRBV5-1 to TRBJ1-2; D may be TRBD1 (6 bases). CDR3 length equals 14 residues. Germline CDR1 SGHRS, CDR2 YFSETQ. Between the trimmed V and J ends, which lost 0 bases and 8 bases, there was a span of 14 bases. CDR3 DNA sequence: TGCGCCAGCAGCTTGGTGTCAGGGGAGAGGGGCTACACCTTC. Translated: CASSLVSGERGYTF. Full variable domain (missing parts from reference TRBV5-1 and TRBJ1-2): KAGVTQTPRYLIKTRGQQVTLSCSPISGHRSVSWYQQTPGQGLQFLFEYFSETQRNKGNFPGRFSGRQFSNSRSEMNVSTLELGDSALYLCASSLVSGERGYTFGSGTRLTVV.

This clone came up once. This sequence joins TRBV5-1 and TRBJ1-2, with 7 positions matching TRBD1. Germline V CDR1 and CDR2: SGHRS, YFSETQ. V lost 6 bases and J lost 8; bases outside the gene matches: 10. The CDR3 spans 13 residues. The CDR3 DNA reads TGCGCCAGCATGGGGTATGACAGGGCCGGCTACACCTTC. Translation gives CASMGYDRAGYTF.

The chain links TRBV5-1 to TRBJ2-1; 12 bases fit TRBD2. Germline trimming cut 3 bases from V and 7 bases from J; bases unmatched to any gene: 5. The CDR3 spans 15 residues. Per the germline V gene, CDR1 is SGHRS and CDR2 is YFSETQ. The CDR3 nucleotides read TGCGCCAGCAGCTCCTCCGGGACTAGCGGGAATGAGCAGTTCTTC. This codes for CASSSSGTSGNEQFF.

V gene TRBV6-6 combines with J gene TRBJ1-1; D is undetermined. Germline CDR1 is MNHNY and CDR2 is SVGAGI (reference sequence). V was pared by 2 bases and J by 5 bases, with 9 bases between. The CDR3 contains 13 residues. CDR3 protein: CASSYTEGTEAFF. Here the CDR3 DNA reads TGTGCCAGCAGTTACACTGAGGGAACTGAAGCTTTCTTT.

This chain joins TRBV4-1 and TRBJ1-2; tentatively, D is TRBD1 (5 bases). Germline CDR1 and CDR2: MGHRA and YSYEKL. This CDR3 has 15 amino acids. Trimming took 2 bases from V and 0 from J, leaving 10 bases between them. CDR3 loop: CASSQITGSNYGYTF. CDR3 nucleotides: TGCGCCAGCAGCCAAATTACAGGTTCTAACTATGGCTACACCTTC.

The chain links TRBV24-1 to TRBJ2-5, with TRBD2 matching 9 bases. Germline trimming cut 4 bases from V and 1 base from J; bases unmatched to any gene: 15. This CDR3 contains 19 residues. The germline gives CDR1 KGHDR, CDR2 SFDVKD. CDR3 bases: TGTGCCACCAGTGACCCCGCGGTGGGTAGCGGGGGATTCCAAGAGACCCAGTACTTC. Translated: CATSDPAVGSGGFQETQYF.

The rearrangement uses TRBV7-8 and TRBJ1-1, with 7 bases that match TRBD1. The V gene's germline CDR1 is SGHVS and CDR2 FQNEAQ. V shed 4 bases, J shed 0 bases, and the junction held 5 bases outside the gene matches. The CDR3 sequence is 15 residues long. The CDR3 loop is CASSSQGDMNTEAFF. CDR3 in DNA: TGTGCCAGCAGCTCCCAGGGGGATATGAACACTGAAGCTTTCTTT.

The gene calls are TRBV15 and TRBJ2-1; 7 nucleotides agree with TRBD1. The CDR3 has 15 residues. Unmatched junction bases numbered 3, after V lost 1 base and J lost 3 bases. Germline CDR1 and CDR2: LNHNV and YYDKDF (reference sequence). The CDR3 region is CATSRVAGGYNEQFF. The DNA of the CDR3 is TGTGCCACCAGCAGAGTAGCAGGGGGCTACAATGAGCAGTTCTTC.

The V call is TRBV5-1, the J call TRBJ2-7; the match to TRBD1 covers 7 bases. The CDR3 covers 12 residues. Germline-derived CDR1 and CDR2 are SGHRS and YFSETQ. The V segment lost 3 bases and the J segment 6 bases; nucleotides outside the gene matches: 3. The CDR3 here is CASSSRQGEQYF. The CDR3 DNA sequence: TGCGCCAGCAGCTCCCGACAGGGCGAGCAGTACTTC.

The chain recombines TRBV18 with TRBJ2-3; 8 nucleotides match TRBD2. Trimming removed 5 bases from V and 1 base from J; junction bases left unmatched: 8. The CDR3 sequence is 16 residues long. CDR1 KGHSH and CDR2 LQKENI come from the germline V gene. The CDR3 sequence is CASSVPGLGGTDTQYF. The CDR3 nucleotides are TGTGCCAGCTCAGTTCCGGGACTAGGCGGCACAGATACGCAGTATTTT.

This clone has a single count. The chain combines TRBV13 with TRBJ1-2; 9 bases fit TRBD1. V trimming: 6 bases; J trimming: 6 bases; junction bases outside the gene matches: 8. The CDR3 contains 14 residues. Germline values: CDR1 PRHDT, CDR2 FYEKMQ (reference sequence). CDR3 sequence: CASRKQGALNGYTF. In DNA form, the CDR3 reads TGTGCCAGCAGGAAACAGGGGGCGCTTAATGGCTACACCTTC.

This chain connects TRBV5-4 to TRBJ1-5; D is unclear. Trimming removed 4 bases at V and 5 bases at J, with 22 bases between. Germline-derived CDR1 and CDR2 are SGHNT and YYREEE (reference sequence). CDR3 length: 17 amino acids. For the CDR3, the DNA is TGTGCCAGCAGCGTATGGATGGCGGCTAACGTCCATCAGCCCCAGCATTTT. It is translated as CASSVWMAANVHQPQHF.